The TCR beta chain under discussion was sequenced for a study of blood T cell repertoires in COVID-19. Study details: The analysed material was cDNA or gDNA that came from T cells, B-cell-depleted T cells, or PBMCs.

Trimming took 5 bases from V and 6 from J, leaving 16 bases between them. Looked up from germline, CDR1 is SQVTM and CDR2 is ANQGSEA. The CDR3 contains 14 residues. In the authors' workflow: Amplification from reference gene primers served as the basis for estimated nucleated cell counts. The table came from immunoSEQ multiplex PCR; TCRdb's copy has only in-frame clones and leaves some out. The DNA was the basis for D and trimming; V, J and clone size are from that table. The data contain hundreds of thousands of clones, 90% of them singletons. The V call is TRBV29-1, the J call TRBJ2-2; possibly TRBD1 for D (5 bases). This TCR was sampled from a young woman with acute COVID-19. The sample was PBMCs or T cells enriched from blood (not recorded which). The CDR3 coding sequence is TGCAGCGTTTTAAGGGGCGCCTTATCCGGGGAGCTGTTTTTT. This encodes CSVLRGALSGELFF.